This T cell receptor beta chain was recorded in a study of cytomegalovirus exposure and HLA in healthy donors (dated by TCRdb to about 2017). Looking at the study overall: An earlier analysis of approximately 550 of the donors reported about 290 Gb of sequence data and 100 million to 140 million unique TCR beta sequences from about 180 million T cells. Across some 400 genotyped donors of the cohort, an average of about 240,000 unique TCR beta nucleotide sequences per donor were sequenced, and around 20% of those sequences were non-productive. HLA typing covered class I and class II loci at four-digit resolution. Typing coverage differed by locus: A, B, C, DRB1 and DQB1 were typed in about 620-630 donors, DQA1 in approximately 520, DPA1 in around 610, and DPB1 in 400 to 490. All discovery cohort repertoires had been generated using a single sequencing platform. Roughly 300 gigabases of sequencing data and some 85 million unique TCR sequences were included in an early release covering around 650 HLA-typed donors. In addition to the first cohort of approximately 670 subjects, a separate validation cohort of 130 or so different subjects was used. In a later analysis, previously published TCR beta repertoires from 600 to 850 donors were re-analyzed and high-resolution HLA genotyping was added so that TCR occurrence patterns could be studied. Alongside the repertoire data, information on donor age, sex, ethnicity and CMV serostatus was compiled. A few DR-DQ haplotypes were handled as single units for association and clustering because linkage in the cohort was strong. The study aimed to test whether cataloging public T cell receptors could reveal signatures of past pathogen exposure. Among the roughly 400 genotyped donors, approximately 76% belonged to the genetic ancestry cluster associated with self-reported Caucasian donors. The study used immunosequencing to profile the T cell repertoires of approximately 640 subjects and linked those repertoires to cytomegalovirus serostatus. In an earlier analysis of over 550 of the donors, high-throughput TCR beta sequencing was used to judge whether each TCR beta V gene segment behaved as functional or pseudogenic. Genome-wide SNP genotypes for about 65% of the 666 donors were used in a later genetic analysis, which treated that subset as a discovery cohort. Rather than drawing on any new phenotypic data, the later analysis identified candidate immune exposures from TCR beta sequences and the way those sequences occurred across donors. The study combined high-throughput TCR immunosequencing, statistical association of individual TCRs with disease status, and machine learning to predict cytomegalovirus infection status.

The CDR3 covers 17 residues, taking in both the cysteine and the phenylalanine. Only CDR3 DNA is held: 51 bases, read in frame from base 1. From the germline V gene, CDR1 is SNHLY and CDR2 is FYNNEI. Trimming costs V 8 bases and J 6 bases, and their ends lie 27 bases apart. In regard to this clone: Its binding antigen is unknown.

The cohort consisted of 650 to 700 healthy bone marrow donors. Cohort members were all nominally healthy when sampled, although unrecorded immune exposures were likely present. The donor was CMV seropositive and was included in the group of 300 or so seropositive cohort members. Every donor gave a peripheral blood sample, and the peripheral blood mononuclear cells from that sample were used for TCR beta sequencing. The Qiagen DNeasy Blood Extraction Kit was used to extract genomic DNA from the blood cell samples. General findings and caveats noted by the study authors: A further reported finding was that TCR beta sequences accurately predicted the HLA-A and HLA-B alleles for most subjects in the first cohort. The classifier was reported to diagnose cytomegalovirus status with high specificity and sensitivity in both the original and validation cohorts. For the cohort, immune exposure information was limited to CMV serostatus. Because counts were too low, about 18 rarely observed V segments, including chromosome 9 orphons, were excluded from the earlier analysis of several hundred of the donors. A later genetic analysis reported fewer N-insertions in productive TCRs among donors in an Asian-associated ancestry cluster than the roughly 650-donor mean. A cluster of highly shared sequence variants was judged likely to represent a technical artifact of the sequencing pipeline. In the study, 150 to 200 TCR beta chains were listed as associated with cytomegalovirus. When HLA alleles, especially DR and DQ, strongly co-occurred, attributing TCR associations to individual alleles was difficult. Because HLA typing was missing for some donors at each locus, association tests included only the typed subset. In a later analysis, some 17,000 TCR beta sequences were associated with specific HLA alleles at a false discovery rate of 0.05. A later analysis found that TCR association rates varied across HLA loci, with DRB1 alleles showing the most associated TCRs and HLA-C alleles the fewest. Most CMV-associated TCR beta chains appeared to be HLA-restricted in a later analysis, and the HLA associations seemed to be driven largely by CMV exposure. The 87-base-pair reads could not distinguish some IMGT-functional V segments, including TRBV6-2 and TRBV6-3, so those segments were excluded. The authors suggested that the approach could potentially be extended to other disease states and immunological phenotypes. In vitro tests confirmed that a few of the cytomegalovirus-associated TCR beta chains recognize cytomegalovirus antigens. According to a later analysis, parvovirus B19, influenza, CMV and Epstein-Barr virus appeared linked to several top co-occurrence clusters. In a later genetic analysis, a missense DCLRE1C variant was associated with V-gene and J-gene trimming of TCR beta chains, and the association was replicated in an independent cohort. In a later analysis, HLA-associated TCR beta chains showed more clonal expansion and lower generation probabilities than non-associated chains that were equally common. Presence/absence analyses assumed roughly uniform sequencing depth across donors, an assumption that may not hold. Most TCR sequences were seen in very few donors, while some public TCRs were found in many individuals. Linkage disequilibrium might explain the correlated functional status among segregating V segments, but an unknown experimental factor could not be ruled out. The cohort was sequenced for TCR beta chains only, and without alpha or paired-chain data the features that could be detected were limited. An earlier analysis of 587 of the donors showed that most TCR beta V segments appeared in productive rearrangements either about 87% or about 30% of the time, which broadly matched IMGT annotations.

To prepare the library, the immunoSEQ multiplex PCR assay was applied. A mixture of 60 forward primers for TCR Vbeta segments and 13 reverse primers for TCR Jbeta segments was used in the multiplex PCR. The CDR3 region of rearranged TCR beta genes was amplified from genomic DNA with a multiplex PCR assay. Amplified TCR beta libraries were sequenced as 87-base-pair reads on the Illumina HiSeq System. Regarding the original processing steps: In a later analysis, tens of millions of unique TCR beta chains were counted across the approximately 670 repertoires, and roughly 10 million of these chains were shared by at least two donors. To remove PCR and sequencing errors, raw reads were error-corrected and collapsed into unique sequences using a nearest-neighbor algorithm that merged closely related sequences. Alignment of CDR3 sequences to IMGT reference sequences was used to assign V, D and J gene segments. For a sequence to be retained, a match of at least six nucleotides to both a V gene segment and a J gene segment was required. A rearrangement was called productive if the CDR3 had no stop codons and remained in frame with V and J, and every other rearrangement was called non-productive. Following IMGT convention, CDR3 was defined as the stretch from the second conserved V-encoded cysteine to the conserved J-encoded phenylalanine. The earlier analysis of approximately 590 of the donors excluded any sequence lacking an unambiguous match to a single V gene segment. An earlier analysis of several hundred of the donors called V segments functional above 56.7% productive rearrangements and segregating when the between-donor standard deviation exceeded 5%. To diagnose cytomegalovirus status from the catalog of TCR beta chain sequences, a statistical classification framework was built. In a later analysis, V and J genes were assigned by comparing TCR nucleotide sequences against IMGT/GENE-DB human TR gene sequences. The TCRdist pipeline was used in a later analysis to assign CDR3 sequences and most-parsimonious VDJ recombination scenarios. A later analysis defined each TCR beta chain by its CDR3 amino acid sequence plus V-gene family, and excluded reads lacking a unique V-gene family. In a later analysis, 500 to 650 highly shared, low-generation-probability nucleotide sequences were removed to address suspected cross-contamination and a sequencing artifact. In a later analysis, a clonal expansion index was calculated for each public chain from normalized within-repertoire ranks of inferred template counts. Generation probabilities in a later analysis came from a VDJ recombination model fitted to out-of-frame rearrangements, and those results were checked against IGoR. In a later analysis, TCR-TCR, TCR-HLA and TCR-CMV co-occurrence was scored with hypergeometric tests, and a repertoire-size bias correction was applied to TCR pairs. In a later analysis, false discovery rates were estimated by permuting HLA or CMV assignments 20 times. In a later analysis, co-occurring TCRs were grouped with DBSCAN, and TCRdist sequence similarity was added when clustering was performed within HLA-allele-positive subsets. For co-occurrence clustering, repertoires with fewer than 30,000 or more than 120,000 public chains were excluded, along with 5 or 6 repertoires with anomalous nucleotide sharing. Here the immuneACCESS table is served through TCRdb, limited to in-frame sequences with V and J called. Missing clones are a known gap in these copies; in checked studies unresolved V genes cover under half, and the rest lacks a known reason. The V and J calls and clone size are taken from that table; D and trimming were inferred from the DNA. The sample table records some 150,000 clones. Roughly 0.83% of the sample is in the top ten clones.

This TCR was sampled from a woman younger than 35 in good health and CMV-seropositive. Sequencing input: PBMCs. The chain couples TRBV2 to TRBJ2-3; the D gene is not confidently resolved. The DNA sequence reads TGTGCCAGCGAAGTTAGGTTTACCAGCGTTACCTTGGATACGCAGTATTTT. It codes for CASEVRFTSVTLDTQYF. Full variable domain (CDR3 extended with the reference TRBV2 and TRBJ2-3 proteins): EPEVTQTPSHQVTQMGQEVILRCVPISNHLYFYWYRQILGQKVEFLVSFYNNEISEKSEIFDDQFSVERPDGSNFTLKIRSTKLEDSAMYFCASEVRFTSVTLDTQYFGPGTRLTVL.